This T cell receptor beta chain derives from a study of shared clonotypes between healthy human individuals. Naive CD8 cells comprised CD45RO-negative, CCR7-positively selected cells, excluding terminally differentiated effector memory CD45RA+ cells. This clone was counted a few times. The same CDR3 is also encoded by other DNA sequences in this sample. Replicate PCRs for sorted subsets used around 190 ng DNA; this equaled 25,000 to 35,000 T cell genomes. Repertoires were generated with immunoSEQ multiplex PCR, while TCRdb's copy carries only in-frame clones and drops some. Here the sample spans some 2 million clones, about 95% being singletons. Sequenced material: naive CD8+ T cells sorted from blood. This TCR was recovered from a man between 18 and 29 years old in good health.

The CDR3 region has the DNA TGCGCCAGCAGCTTGTTTGGCTACGAGCAGTACTTC. This gives the protein CASSLFGYEQYF. V usage is TRBV5-1 and J usage is TRBJ2-7; D is unresolved. Germline CDR1 reads SGHRS; CDR2 reads YFSETQ. The CDR3 spans 12 residues. Trimming pared 1 base from V and 3 bases from J, leaving 5 bases between.